The 26 T cell receptor beta chains below come from one sample, sequenced in a study of early T cells in non-severe SARS-CoV-2 infection. MiXCR was run by TCRdb on the 5' RACE reads, yielding one entry per CDR3 protein. The sample shows tens of thousands of distinct CDR3 sequences, around 13% of them seen only once. The source material was whole blood. Source of these receptors: an adult who was a healthcare worker with PCR-confirmed SARS-CoV-2 infection or an uninfected control (not recorded which).

The gene calls are TRBV6-1 and TRBJ1-6; no clear D. Germline CDR1 is MNHNS and CDR2 is SASEGT. V was trimmed by 0 bases and J by 4 bases, leaving 10 bases between them. This CDR3 region has 16 residues. The CDR3 nucleotides are TGTGCCAGCAGTGAAGCATGGCCCGAGTATAATTCACCCCTCCACTTT. Translating gives CASSEAWPEYNSPLHF.

The chain recombines TRBV5-8 with TRBJ1-3; perhaps TRBD1 as D (6 bases). Germline-derived CDR1 and CDR2 are SGHTS and YDEGEE. The CDR3 extends over 16 amino acids. The V end lost 3 bases, the J end lost 0 bases, and 13 bases lay between the germline ends. The CDR3 nucleotides are TGTGCCAGCAGCTCTGAAACAGGGCGCTCTGGAAACACCATATATTTT. Translation: CASSSETGRSGNTIYF.

This clonotype was counted between two and nine times. The J gene is TRBJ2-7, the V gene TRBV7-2, with unresolved D. Germline values: CDR1 SGHTA, CDR2 FQGNSA. The CDR3 totals 16 residues. Deletions cut 4 bases from V and 4 bases from J, with 20 bases between. This chain's CDR3 is CASSSYPGRNMYEQYF. The CDR3 coding sequence is TGTGCCAGCAGCTCCTACCCGGGCAGAAATATGTACGAGCAGTACTTC.

This sequence joins TRBV3-1 and TRBJ2-7; the D is unclear. The V gene lost 2 bases and the J gene lost 5 bases, with 13 bases spanning the gap. The length of the CDR3 is 14 residues. CDR1 and CDR2 from the germline V gene are LGHDT and YNNKEL (reference sequence). The CDR3 sequence is CASSQSQLLNEQYF. Here the CDR3 DNA reads TGTGCCAGCAGCCAAAGTCAGCTACTAAACGAGCAGTACTTC.

This clonotype has more than one count but fewer than ten. This chain joins TRBV20-1 and TRBJ2-1; D remains ambiguous. V shed 6 bases and J shed 9 bases, with 12 bases lying between them. Germline V gene sequence: CDR1 DFQATT, CDR2 SNEGSKA (reference sequence). This CDR3 contains 11 residues. Here the CDR3 DNA reads TGCAGTGCGATCCCCTACGGTGAGCAGTTCTTC. Translated, it gives CSAIPYGEQFF.

This sequence joins TRBV28 and TRBJ1-2; D is perhaps TRBD1 (5 bases). Germline V lookup: CDR1 MDHEN, CDR2 SYDVKM. This CDR3 is built from 15 residues. V lost 5 bases to trimming and J lost 8 bases, with 21 bases between them. The CDR3 loop is CASSPDDSLSRGYTF. CDR3 bases: TGTGCCAGCAGTCCTGATGACAGCCTGTCCAGGGGCTACACCTTC.

The chain is built from TRBV13 and TRBJ2-3; D perhaps matches TRBD2 (5 bases). The germline V and J ends were trimmed by 1 base and 5 bases, with 10 bases remaining between them. This CDR3 is built from 14 residues. The germline CDR1 and CDR2 sequences are PRHDT and FYEKMQ (reference sequence). For the CDR3, the DNA is TGTGCCAGCAGCTTAGCCCGCCGGGGAGATACGCAGTATTTT. This codes for CASSLARRGDTQYF.

Regarding this clonotype: Mismatch with germline at one junction end may stem from a read error. The chain uses TRBV11-3 and TRBJ2-2, with a tentative D call TRBD2 (5 bases). The CDR3 spans 13 residues. The germline V gene has CDR1 SGHNT and CDR2 YENEEA. The CDR3 is CASSPHVPGELFF. DNA of the CDR3: TGTGCCAGCAGCCCCCACGTCCCCGGGGAGCTTTTTTTT.

This clonotype was seen ten or more times. The chain recombines TRBV28 with TRBJ2-7; 7 positions agree with TRBD2. Trimming removed 3 bases from V and 0 bases from J; junction bases left unmatched: 2. This CDR3 comprises 14 residues. CDR1 is MDHEN and CDR2 is SYDVKM in the germline V gene. For the CDR3, the DNA is TGTGCCAGCAGTTTCAGCGGGGACTCCTACGAGCAGTACTTC. As protein: CASSFSGDSYEQYF.

At least ten counts were recorded for this clonotype. The chain uses TRBV5-6 and TRBJ2-3; D remains unclear. The germline gives CDR1 SGHDT, CDR2 YYEEEE. The CDR3 has 14 residues. V was cut by 1 base and J by 1 base, with 7 bases left in between. CDR3 coding DNA: TGTGCCAGCAGCTTGTTCGCTGGCACAGATACGCAGTATTTT. It translates to CASSLFAGTDTQYF.

There are a few counts of this clonotype. The J gene is TRBJ1-1, the V gene TRBV4-1; 8 bases map to TRBD1. The germline CDR1 and CDR2 sequences are MGHRA and YSYEKL. This CDR3 comprises 16 residues. With V trimmed by 4 bases and J by 0 bases, 7 bases remained unmatched. The CDR3 DNA is TGCGCCAGCAGCCTCCGGACAGGGCAAATGAACACTGAAGCTTTCTTT. Translated: CASSLRTGQMNTEAFF.

This clonotype was seen only a few times. The V and J genes are TRBV15 and TRBJ2-2, with TRBD2 matching over 8 bases. The CDR3 is 17 residues long. The J segment lost 0 bases and the V segment lost 1 base, leaving 4 bases of the junction unmatched. Germline lookup yields CDR1 LNHNV and CDR2 YYDKDF (reference sequence). The CDR3 region is CATSRVLSGTNTGELFF. The CDR3 nucleotides read TGTGCCACCAGCAGAGTTCTTAGCGGGACGAACACCGGGGAGCTGTTTTTT.

Turning to this clonotype: A much larger clonotype is one base distant, so this may be a read error. V usage is TRBV3-1 and J usage is TRBJ2-5; D is unclear. The CDR3 covers 12 residues. Per germline, CDR1 LGHDT and CDR2 YNNKEL (reference sequence). The CDR3 coding sequence is TGTGCCAGCAGCCCTACCCAAGAGACCCAGTGCTTC. It encodes CASSPTQETQCF.

Note on this clonotype: At one end, the junction sequence differs from germline, possibly due to a read error. This chain joins TRBV7-9 and TRBJ1-1, with 7 bases that match TRBD1. This CDR3 is 14 amino acids long. Germline values: CDR1 SEHNR, CDR2 FQNEAQ (reference sequence). This CDR3 reads CASSMEQGNTVAFF. CDR3 bases: TGTGCCAGCAGCATGGAACAGGGGAACACTGTAGCTTTCTTT.

J is TRBJ1-6 and V is TRBV18, with TRBD1 identical over 7 bases. Germline CDR1 reads KGHSH; CDR2 reads LQKENI. The CDR3 runs 15 residues. Germline trimming cut 3 bases from V and 7 bases from J; bases unmatched to any gene: 6. The CDR3 bases are TGTGCCAGCTCACCCACGACAGGGACGAATTCACCCCTCCACTTT. The encoded protein is CASSPTTGTNSPLHF.

V gene TRBV3-1 combines with J gene TRBJ1-6, with unresolved D. The germline V and J ends were trimmed by 0 bases and 8 bases, with 11 bases remaining between them. The V gene's germline CDR1 is LGHDT and CDR2 YNNKEL (reference sequence). The CDR3 is made up of 15 amino acids. The CDR3 protein is CASSQDYAVDSPLHF. DNA of the CDR3: TGTGCCAGCAGCCAAGATTACGCGGTCGATTCACCCCTCCACTTT.

The chain recombines TRBV6-2 or TRBV6-3 with TRBJ2-5, with 7 bases aligning to TRBD2. The CDR3 totals 17 residues. The germline gives CDR1 MNHEY, CDR2 SVGEGT. V gave up 2 bases and J gave up 3 bases; unmatched junction bases: 12. For the CDR3, the DNA is TGTGCCAGCAGTTACACCGGGCTAGGGCTAGCGGAAGAGACCCAGTACTTC. Its translation: CASSYTGLGLAEETQYF.

The rearrangement links TRBV3-1 to TRBJ2-1; D might be TRBD2 (6 bases). Trimming removed 6 bases at V and 5 bases at J, with 8 bases between. The germline V gene has CDR1 LGHDT and CDR2 YNNKEL (reference sequence). The CDR3 contains 12 residues. For the CDR3, the DNA is TGTGCCAGCAGGGAGGGGAACAATGAGCAGTTCTTC. The encoded protein is CASREGNNEQFF.

This chain joins TRBV5-6 and TRBJ2-7; no firm D call. The CDR3 has 12 amino acids. CDR1 is SGHDT and CDR2 is YYEEEE in the germline V gene. The V end was cut by 1 base, the J end by 3 bases, with 5 bases between. DNA for the CDR3: TGTGCCAGCAGCTTGACCGACTACGAGCAGTACTTC. It translates to CASSLTDYEQYF.

The chain has TRBV7-2 and TRBJ2-7; no clear D. Deletions cut 3 bases from V and 4 bases from J, with 16 bases between. CDR1 SGHTA and CDR2 FQGNSA come from the germline V gene. This CDR3 region has 15 residues. In nucleotides, the CDR3 is TGTGCCAGCAGCTTCGTCGCGGACGGGTCGTACGAGCAGTACTTC. Protein: CASSFVADGSYEQYF.

The rearrangement links TRBV7-3 to TRBJ2-2; D unresolved. Deletions cut 5 bases from V and 2 bases from J, with 9 bases between. Germline loops: CDR1 SGHTA, CDR2 FQGTGA. This CDR3 is built from 14 residues. CDR3 coding DNA: TGTGCCAGCAGCCCGCGGCCAAACACCGGGGAGCTGTTTTTT. Its translation: CASSPRPNTGELFF. The full variable domain, its missing parts supplied by reference TRBV7-3 and TRBJ2-2, is GAGVSQTPSNKVTEKGKYVELRCDPISGHTALYWYRQSLGQGPEFLIYFQGTGAADDSGLPNDRFFAVRPEGSVSTLKIQRTERGDSAVYLCASSPRPNTGELFFGEGSRLTVL.

The sample holds a few counts of this clonotype. The rearrangement links TRBV6-6 to TRBJ2-3; 9 bases match TRBD1. The CDR3 runs 15 residues. The germline V gene has CDR1 MNHNY and CDR2 SVGAGI (reference sequence). The J segment lost 2 bases and the V segment lost 5 bases, leaving 5 bases of the junction unmatched. Here the CDR3 reads CASSPGQGFTDTQYF. Here the CDR3 DNA reads TGTGCCAGCAGTCCGGGACAGGGATTCACAGATACGCAGTATTTT.

The table lists this clonotype with many counts. This chain joins TRBV7-8 and TRBJ1-4; 10 bases match TRBD1. Germline CDR1 SGHVS, CDR2 FQNEAQ. The V segment lost 5 bases and the J segment 3 bases; nucleotides outside the gene matches: 6. This CDR3 has 16 residues. The CDR3 DNA sequence: TGTGCCAGCAGCCCCGACAGGGGGCTTTCTAATGAAAAACTGTTTTTT. Translating gives CASSPDRGLSNEKLFF.

This chain joins TRBV7-9 and TRBJ2-7, with a weak D call TRBD2 (5 bases). The germline V and J ends were trimmed by 0 bases and 4 bases, with 10 bases remaining between them. Germline CDR1 is SEHNR and CDR2 is FQNEAQ (reference sequence). The CDR3 length is 14 residues. The CDR3 loop reads CASSLAGSGYEQYF. DNA of the CDR3: TGTGCCAGCAGCTTAGCGGGGTCGGGATACGAGCAGTACTTC. Full variable domain (rest looked up from reference TRBV7-9 and TRBJ2-7): DTGVSQNPRHKITKRGQNVTFRCDPISEHNRLYWYRQTLGQGPEFLTYFQNEAQLEKSRLLSDRFSAERPKGSFSTLEIQRTEQGDSAMYLCASSLAGSGYEQYFGPGTRLTVT.

This clonotype has only a few counts. The gene calls are TRBV7-9 and TRBJ1-4; maybe TRBD1 (5 bases). Trimming took off 5 bases at V and 0 bases at J, with 16 bases between the two ends. CDR3 length: 17 amino acids. Germline-derived CDR1 and CDR2 are SEHNR and FQNEAQ (reference sequence). The CDR3 coding sequence is TGTGCCAGCAGCCCTGGACGGACAAAAGCAACTAATGAAAAACTGTTTTTT. Translated: CASSPGRTKATNEKLFF.

This chain joins TRBV18 and TRBJ1-1; D perhaps matches TRBD1 (5 bases). The CDR3 has 16 residues. CDR1 and CDR2 from the germline V gene are KGHSH and LQKENI. V was cut by 2 bases and J by 6 bases, with 19 bases left in between. In DNA form, the CDR3 reads TGTGCCAGCTCACCAAGGTCGGCCAGGGTATTCCCTGAAGCTTTCTTT. This gives the protein CASSPRSARVFPEAFF.